These 21 T cell receptor beta chains were sequenced from one sample in a study of CD8 T cells in Susac syndrome. Random hexamers served to reverse transcribe about 0.5 to 1 ug RNA. MiXCR, run by TCRdb on the immunoSEQ multiplex PCR reads, gives a single entry per CDR3 protein. This table has about 300,000 distinct CDR3 sequences, 70% to 90% appearing once. The source material was CD8+ T cells from PBMCs. Source of these receptors: a human donor with multiple sclerosis.

The table lists this clonotype with a count of one. The rearrangement links TRBV19 to TRBJ2-7; 9 bases align to TRBD1. This CDR3 has 16 residues. V was pared by 1 base and J by 1 base, with 5 bases of the junction left unmatched. From germline, CDR1 is LNHDA and CDR2 SQIVND (reference sequence). CDR3 amino acids: CASSIALGQGSYEQYF. The CDR3 region has the DNA TGTGCCAGTAGTATAGCGCTGGGACAGGGTTCCTACGAGCAGTACTTC.

The chain is built from TRBV6-2 or TRBV6-3 and TRBJ2-1, with 8 nucleotides matching TRBD2. Germline CDR1 is MNHEY and CDR2 is SVGEGT. The CDR3 extends over 16 amino acids. With V trimmed by 4 bases and J by 2 bases, 7 bases remained unmatched. The CDR3 bases are TGTGCCAGCAGTTCGTCGACTAGCGCGCCCTACAATGAGCAGTTCTTC. This codes for CASSSSTSAPYNEQFF.

This chain links TRBV4-2 with TRBJ2-2; tentatively, D is TRBD1 or TRBD2 (5 bases each). Deletions cut 0 bases from V and 7 bases from J, with 18 bases between. Germline V lookup: CDR1 LGHNA, CDR2 YNFKEQ. The CDR3 consists of 17 residues. CDR3 protein: CASSQEGTPEYNGELFF. CDR3 DNA sequence: TGTGCCAGCAGCCAAGAGGGGACCCCAGAGTATAACGGGGAGCTGTTTTTT.

The chain carries TRBV10-3 and TRBJ1-2; TRBD1 aligns across 7 bases. The CDR3 runs to 21 residues. Germline CDR1 reads ENHRY; CDR2 reads SYGVKD. V shed 9 bases, J shed 6 bases, and the junction held 34 bases outside the gene matches. The CDR3 bases are TGTGCCATATCGCCATCCTCGGGGAGACAACAGGGGCAACCTTCCAGGGATGGCTACACCTTC. It is translated as CAISPSSGRQQGQPSRDGYTF.

This chain joins TRBV28 and TRBJ2-7; 7 nucleotides align to TRBD2. CDR3 length: 14 residues. CDR1 and CDR2 (germline): MDHEN, SYDVKM. V lost 6 bases, J lost 1 base, and 6 bases stayed unmatched. As DNA, the CDR3 is TGTGCCAGCAGGGTAACGGGGGGTTCCTACGAGCAGTACTTC. Translated: CASRVTGGSYEQYF.

The chain couples TRBV7-9 to TRBJ2-7, with D possibly being TRBD2 (5 bases). Germline V gene lookup returns CDR1 SEHNR and CDR2 FQNEAQ (reference sequence). Trimming left V 5 bases short and J 0 bases short, with 26 bases between. This CDR3 has 19 amino acids. This CDR3 reads CASSPPVGNKGRSSYEQYF. The CDR3 region has the DNA TGTGCCAGCAGCCCTCCTGTCGGGAACAAAGGAAGGAGCTCCTACGAGCAGTACTTC.

The rearrangement links TRBV27 to TRBJ1-1; D remains unclear. V gave up 2 bases and J gave up 11 bases, with 9 bases separating them. Germline V gives CDR1 MNHEY, CDR2 SMNVEV (reference sequence). The CDR3 spans 11 residues. The CDR3 DNA sequence: TGTGCCAGCAGTTTAGGGGTTGGGGCTTTCTTT. Amino acids: CASSLGVGAFF.

The J gene is TRBJ1-2, the V gene TRBV7-9; D is uncertain. Germline assignment: CDR1 SEHNR and CDR2 FQNEAQ (reference sequence). The length of the CDR3 is 14 residues. Deletions cut 5 bases from V and 10 bases from J, with 20 bases between. Here the CDR3 DNA reads TGTGCCAGCAGCCGCCCCCGGTGGGAGGGAGACTACACCTTC. This gives the protein CASSRPRWEGDYTF.

The J gene is TRBJ1-6, the V gene TRBV9; 8 bases are a match to TRBD1. J gave up 7 bases and V 2 bases, and 11 bases lay outside the gene matches. There are 17 residues in the CDR3. Germline-derived CDR1 and CDR2 are SGDLS and YYNGEE. Here the CDR3 reads CASSVDRIGQGNSPLHF. CDR3 DNA: TGTGCCAGCAGCGTCGACCGAATCGGACAGGGCAATTCACCCCTCCACTTT.

The chain uses TRBV29-1 and TRBJ2-2, with D tentatively TRBD1 or TRBD2 (5 bases each). This CDR3 has 14 residues. Trimming left V 2 bases short and J 2 bases short, with 9 bases between. Germline assignment: CDR1 SQVTM and CDR2 ANQGSEA. CDR3: CSVESRDNTGELFF. CDR3 bases: TGCAGCGTTGAATCCAGGGACAACACCGGGGAGCTGTTTTTT.

The chain is built from TRBV9 and TRBJ2-1; 12 nucleotides line up with TRBD2. This CDR3 contains 16 residues. Trimming at V came to 2 bases and at J to 7 bases, leaving 7 bases not matched to a gene. Germline V lookup: CDR1 SGDLS, CDR2 YYNGEE. CDR3 DNA: TGTGCCAGCAGCGTCGCCGGGACTAGCGGGTCGAATGAGCAGTTCTTC. Translated, it gives CASSVAGTSGSNEQFF.

The chain employs TRBV7-9 and TRBJ1-3, with a tentative D call TRBD1 (5 bases). V lost 4 bases, J lost 3 bases, and 16 bases lay in between. The CDR3 has 16 amino acids. Germline V gives CDR1 SEHNR, CDR2 FQNEAQ (reference sequence). CDR3 nucleotide sequence: TGTGCCAGCAGCTCCCTTCTACAGGTCGGTGGAAACACCATATATTTT. Protein product: CASSSLLQVGGNTIYF.

The V gene is TRBV15, the J gene TRBJ2-7; TRBD1 matches at 10 bases. This CDR3 is built from 17 residues. In germline, CDR1 is LNHNV, CDR2 YYDKDF (reference sequence). Trimming took 1 base from V and 2 from J; bases not matched to a gene: 8. The CDR3 here is CATSRVVGDRGAYEQYF. As DNA, the CDR3 is TGTGCCACCAGCAGAGTGGTGGGGGACAGGGGTGCCTACGAGCAGTACTTC.

This clonotype has only one observation. This chain connects TRBV30 to TRBJ1-5; tentative D call: TRBD1 (6 bases). In germline, CDR1 is GTSNPN, CDR2 SVGIG (reference sequence). The CDR3 has 13 amino acids. V was pared by 1 base and J by 3 bases, with 7 bases between. CDR3 DNA sequence: TGTGCCTGGAGTGGGACAGACAATCAGCCCCAGCATTTT. It is translated as CAWSGTDNQPQHF.

V gene TRBV7-9 combines with J gene TRBJ1-5; D is ambiguous. The V end lost 5 bases, the J end lost 2 bases, and 13 bases lay between the germline ends. The CDR3 has 15 amino acids. Germline CDR1 SEHNR, CDR2 FQNEAQ (reference sequence). CDR3 DNA sequence: TGTGCCAGCAGCCTTGGGGAAGCGGGCAATCAGCCCCAGCATTTT. Its translation is CASSLGEAGNQPQHF.

This chain uses TRBV6-6 with TRBJ1-2; 10 positions match TRBD1. Germline CDR1 is MNHNY and CDR2 is SVGAGI (reference sequence). V lost 5 bases to trimming and J lost 4 bases; unmatched junction nucleotides: 4. The CDR3 consists of 14 residues. The CDR3 coding sequence is TGTGCCAGCAGTCTCCGGACAGGGGGCTATGGCTACACCTTC. It is translated as CASSLRTGGYGYTF.

V and J are TRBV29-1 and TRBJ2-1; D call uncertain. The CDR3 consists of 13 residues. Trimming pared 0 bases from V and 3 bases from J, leaving 6 bases between. From germline, CDR1 is SQVTM and CDR2 ANQGSEA. CDR3 residues: CSVEEVRYNEQFF. Written as DNA, the CDR3 is TGCAGCGTTGAAGAGGTTCGCTACAATGAGCAGTTCTTC.

The rearrangement joins TRBV4-3 to TRBJ2-2; the D gene is possibly TRBD1 (6 bases). The CDR3 runs to 15 residues. With 3 bases removed from V and 1 base from J, the gap between germline ends came to 9 bases. CDR1 is LGHNA, CDR2 YSLEER, per germline. The CDR3 spells CASSHSTGNTGELFF. CDR3 coding DNA: TGCGCCAGCAGCCACTCGACAGGGAACACCGGGGAGCTGTTTTTT.

This clonotype was recorded only once. The rearrangement uses TRBV27 and TRBJ2-5; D might be TRBD2 (6 bases). The CDR3 totals 13 residues. Deletions cut 5 bases from V and 7 bases from J, with 14 bases between. Germline CDR1 MNHEY, CDR2 SMNVEV (reference sequence). CDR3 coding DNA: TGTGCCAGCAGTGACGGGACTCCTTGGACCCAGTACTTC. This codes for CASSDGTPWTQYF.

This chain joins TRBV10-2 and TRBJ2-7; D call uncertain. Per the germline V gene, CDR1 is WSHSY and CDR2 is SAAADI. This CDR3 is 14 amino acids long. V lost 5 bases to trimming and J lost 2 bases, with 13 bases between them. The CDR3 loop is CASSMGRSPYEQYF. The CDR3 coding sequence is TGCGCCAGCAGTATGGGCCGGTCCCCCTACGAGCAGTACTTC.

This clonotype showed up just once. The chain has TRBV6-2 or TRBV6-3 and TRBJ2-5; no reliable D call. V lost 6 bases, J lost 3 bases, and 5 bases lay in between. The CDR3 consists of 11 residues. Germline V CDR1 and CDR2: MNHEY, SVGEGT. Here the CDR3 reads CASRVEETQYF. For the CDR3, the DNA is TGTGCCAGCAGGGTAGAAGAGACCCAGTACTTC.